This TCR beta chain was recovered during a study of blood T cell repertoires in COVID-19. Background on the study: Acute and convalescent COVID-19 samples came from the United States, Italy and Spain. PBMCs, B-cell-depleted T cells, or T cells were the source of the cDNA or gDNA that made up the material.

Authors' data handling: By means of reference gene primer amplification, nucleated cell counts were estimated. TCRdb's copy holds only in-frame clones and misses some; the assay was immunoSEQ multiplex PCR. V and J calls and clone size are as listed in that table; D and trimming were resolved from the DNA. The table shows about 180,000 clones, with under 85% occurring only once. This CDR3 spans 16 amino acids. V shed 0 bases and J shed 2 bases, with 11 bases lying between them. CDR1 is SEHNR and CDR2 is FQNEAQ in the germline V gene (reference sequence). Sequencing was done on a sample of peripheral blood. The chain uses TRBV7-9 and TRBJ1-3; D might be TRBD1 (6 bases). The clonotype was recovered from a woman of 80 years or more with acute or convalescent COVID-19. CDR3 sequence (DNA): TGTGCCAGCAGCTTAGCGGGTGCAGGGGCTGGAAACACCATATATTTT. Its translation is CASSLAGAGAGNTIYF.